These 19 T cell receptor beta chains originate from one sample sequenced in a study of OX40 agonist ivuxolimab in advanced cancers. The protocol was immunoSEQ multiplex PCR, while the TCRdb copy is restricted to in-frame clones and leaves out a portion. The table includes some 70,000 clones, just over 85% detected once. Sequenced material: CD4+ or CD8+ T cells sorted from blood, taken in a trial of the OX40 agonist ivuxolimab. These receptors were taken from an adult with an advanced solid tumor such as melanoma, head and neck, liver or kidney cancer.

The V call is TRBV6-1, the J call TRBJ1-4, with D tentatively TRBD1 (6 bases). V lost 7 bases, J lost 8 bases, and 17 bases lay in between. The CDR3 consists of 14 residues. Germline V gives CDR1 MNHNS, CDR2 SASEGT. The CDR3 here is CASTWDKISEKLFF. In DNA form, the CDR3 reads TGTGCCAGCACCTGGGACAAGATCTCCGAAAAACTGTTTTTT.

In nucleotides, the CDR3 is TGTGCCAGCAGCTTACCTGGATTTCAGGGGGATGGCTACACCTTC. Protein product: CASSLPGFQGDGYTF. The J gene is TRBJ1-2, the V gene TRBV11-2; 7 bases are shared with TRBD1. J gave up 6 bases and V 2 bases, and 9 bases lay outside the gene matches. CDR1 is SGHAT, CDR2 FQNNGV, per germline. The CDR3 is 15 residues long. Full variable domain (remainder filled in from reference TRBV11-2 and TRBJ1-2): EAGVAQSPRYKIIEKRQSVAFWCNPISGHATLYWYQQILGQGPKLLIQFQNNGVVDDSQLPKDRFSAERLKGVDSTLKIQPAKLEDSAVYLCASSLPGFQGDGYTFGSGTRLTVV.

The chain employs TRBV5-8 and TRBJ2-1; TRBD2 aligns across 8 bases. Germline values: CDR1 SGHTS, CDR2 YDEGEE. The CDR3 runs to 16 residues. J gave up 9 bases and V 6 bases, and 17 bases lay outside the gene matches. This CDR3 reads CASISRFLGGGSEQFF. DNA of the CDR3: TGTGCCAGCATTTCTCGGTTCCTCGGGGGGGGTAGTGAGCAGTTCTTC.

The rearrangement uses TRBV21-1 and TRBJ2-7. TRBV21-1 is shown as a pseudogene. CDR3 length equals 14 residues. Here the CDR3 DNA reads TGTGCCACCTTAGGGGGGTCCGGGTCCTACGAGCAGTACTTC. Its translation is CATLGGSGSYEQYF.

The genes are TRBV12-5 and TRBJ2-1; 12 bases fit TRBD1. V was clipped by 4 bases and J by 10 bases; unmatched bases: 8. The CDR3 extends over 15 amino acids. Looked up from germline, CDR1 is LGHNT and CDR2 is FRNRAP. The CDR3 DNA is TGTGCTAGTGGTTCGGGAGGGACAGGGGGCCTGGAGCAGTTCTTC. Residues: CASGSGGTGGLEQFF.

This chain joins TRBV18 and TRBJ1-5, with D uncertain. Per the germline V gene, CDR1 is KGHSH and CDR2 is LQKENI. The length of the CDR3 is 13 residues. The ends were cut back, 3 bases at V and 9 bases at J, with 12 bases in the middle. CDR3 amino acids: CASSPSPGWPQHF. Written as DNA, the CDR3 is TGTGCCAGCTCACCTAGTCCGGGGTGGCCCCAGCATTTT.

The chain couples TRBV15 to TRBJ2-2, with 8 bases that match TRBD2. Germline V gene sequence: CDR1 LNHNV, CDR2 YYDKDF (reference sequence). Germline trimming cut 6 bases from V and 6 bases from J; bases unmatched to any gene: 6. The CDR3 totals 14 residues. DNA for the CDR3: TGTGCCACCAGAAAAAATAGCGGGGCCGGGGAGCTGTTTTTT. This gives the protein CATRKNSGAGELFF.

The V and J genes are TRBV19 and TRBJ1-5; a possible D gene is TRBD1 (5 bases). The V end lost 1 base, the J end lost 2 bases, and 12 bases lay between the germline ends. The V gene's germline CDR1 is LNHDA and CDR2 SQIVND (reference sequence). The CDR3 covers 16 residues. DNA for the CDR3: TGTGCCAGTAGTATAGGGCGTCGGGGGGGCAATCAGCCCCAGCATTTT. The encoded protein is CASSIGRRGGNQPQHF.

Only one count was recorded for this clone. V usage is TRBV15 and J usage is TRBJ2-1; the D gene is possibly TRBD1 (5 bases). The CDR3 contains 13 residues. Trimming stripped 2 bases from V and 8 bases from J, with 10 bases between. Germline V lookup: CDR1 LNHNV, CDR2 YYDKDF (reference sequence). The CDR3 DNA follows: TGTGCCACCAGCAGACAGGGTGGCGATGAGCAGTTCTTC. Translating it yields CATSRQGGDEQFF.

Turning to this clone: One end of the junction fails to match germline, which may point to a read error. The chain employs TRBV5-6 and TRBJ1-3; D is possibly TRBD1 (5 bases). The CDR3 has 13 residues. Germline V lookup: CDR1 SGHDT, CDR2 YYEEEE. CDR3 DNA: TGTGCCAGCAGCAAGGACAACTGGAAACACCATATATTT. Its translation is CASSKDNWKHHIF.

V usage is TRBV28 and J usage is TRBJ2-2; 14 bases map to TRBD2. The length of the CDR3 is 19 residues. V was clipped by 3 bases and J by 6 bases; unmatched bases: 12. Per the germline V gene, CDR1 is MDHEN and CDR2 is SYDVKM. In DNA form, the CDR3 reads TGTGCCAGCAGTTTCACGGGAAGGGGACTAGCGGGAGCCCCCGGGGAGCTGTTTTTT. It specifies CASSFTGRGLAGAPGELFF.

The chain recombines TRBV5-4 with TRBJ2-1, with 8 nucleotides matching TRBD2. The CDR3 covers 15 residues. The V segment lost 9 bases and the J segment 5 bases; nucleotides outside the gene matches: 13. CDR1 is SGHNT and CDR2 is YYREEE in the germline V gene (reference sequence). CDR3 protein: CATGRGASLNNEQFF. Here the CDR3 DNA reads TGTGCCACCGGGCGGGGGGCGAGCTTAAACAATGAGCAGTTCTTC.

This chain joins TRBV7-2 and TRBJ1-1, with 7 bases fitting TRBD1. The CDR3 length is 12 residues. From germline, CDR1 is SGHTA and CDR2 FQGNSA. After removal of 6 bases from V and 9 bases from J, the junction contained 7 bases not matched to a gene. The CDR3 region has the DNA TGTGCCAGCAGGCAGGGACAGTTGAAAGCTTTCTTT. Translating gives CASRQGQLKAFF.

The chain is built from TRBV19 and TRBJ2-3; TRBD2 agrees at 10 bases. V was clipped by 5 bases and J by 0 bases; unmatched bases: 2. CDR1 is LNHDA, CDR2 SQIVND, per germline (reference sequence). The CDR3 contains 15 residues. CDR3 sequence (DNA): TGTGCCAGTAGTCGGACTAGCGGTAGCACAGATACGCAGTATTTT. It encodes CASSRTSGSTDTQYF.

The chain joins TRBV19 to TRBJ1-1; D ambiguous. The CDR3 runs to 14 residues. In germline, CDR1 is LNHDA, CDR2 SQIVND (reference sequence). Trimming took off 3 bases at V and 1 base at J, with 9 bases between the two ends. Written as DNA, the CDR3 is TGTGCCAGTAGTATCTCGGCAGAGAACACTGAAGCTTTCTTT. Its protein is CASSISAENTEAFF.

This chain's CDR3 is CASSYQGSSGYF. Here the CDR3 DNA reads TGTGCCAGCAGCTACCAGGGGTCGAGTGGGTACTTC. The chain employs TRBV13 and TRBJ2-7; D possibly corresponds to TRBD1 (6 bases). Germline V gives CDR1 PRHDT, CDR2 FYEKMQ (reference sequence). This CDR3 contains 12 residues. Trimming removed 4 bases from V and 12 bases from J, with 16 bases in between.

V is TRBV10-3 and J is TRBJ2-7; D is ambiguous. The CDR3 covers 14 residues. Deletions cut 4 bases from V and 0 bases from J, with 10 bases between. The germline CDR1 and CDR2 sequences are ENHRY and SYGVKD. CDR3 coding DNA: TGTGCCATCAGTGCCTCAGGCAGCTCCTACGAGCAGTACTTC. Translated, it gives CAISASGSSYEQYF.

CDR3 region: CSAGDRDGYTF. CDR3 nucleotides: TGCAGCGCCGGAGACAGGGATGGCTACACCTTC. This chain joins TRBV29-1 and TRBJ1-2, with 7 bases identical to TRBD1. V lost 7 bases, J lost 6 bases, and 5 bases stayed unmatched. This CDR3 contains 11 residues. Germline V gene lookup returns CDR1 SQVTM and CDR2 ANQGSEA.

The genes are TRBV28 and TRBJ2-5; TRBD1 matches 10 bases. In germline, CDR1 is MDHEN, CDR2 SYDVKM. The junction had 8 bases not matched to a gene; V was cut back by 5 bases and J by 5 bases. The CDR3 consists of 15 residues. The CDR3 bases are TGTGCCAGCAGTCGCCGACAGGGGGCTTGGGAGACCCAGTACTTC. As protein: CASSRRQGAWETQYF.